This TCR beta chain was sequenced for a study of cytomegalovirus exposure and HLA in healthy donors. Germline loops: CDR1 SGHTA, CDR2 FQGTGA. The CDR3 is 15 amino acids. V lost 0 bases, J lost 7 bases, and 2 bases stayed unmatched. PCR amplification relied on 60 Vbeta primers (plus 13 Jbeta primers). Profiled with immunoSEQ multiplex PCR; TCRdb holds only in-frame clones, not every one. The sample carries just over 150,000 clones, 75% to 90% recorded once. Sequenced input: PBMCs. The chain joins TRBV7-3 to TRBJ2-1; 11 bases align to TRBD2. The clonotype originates from a male donor in good health and CMV-seropositive. CDR3 DNA sequence: TGTGCCAGCAGCTTAACGGCTAGCGGGAGGAATGAGCAGTTCTTC. It specifies CASSLTASGRNEQFF.